This T cell receptor beta chain was profiled in a study of blood T cell repertoires in COVID-19. Germline V CDR1 and CDR2: SGHKS, YYEKEE (reference sequence). Deletions cut 4 bases from V and 1 base from J, with 14 bases between. This CDR3 has 15 amino acids. The protocol was immunoSEQ multiplex PCR, while the TCRdb copy is restricted to in-frame clones and leaves out a portion. The data show around 110,000 clones, with around four fifths seen just once and approximately 7.6% held by the top ten. The sequenced sample was peripheral blood. The receptor comes from a man in his 70s with active or convalescent COVID-19. V usage is TRBV5-5 and J usage is TRBJ1-1, with D possibly TRBD1 on 5 matching bases. The chain's CDR3 is CASSLGVYENTEAFF. Here the CDR3 DNA reads TGTGCCAGCAGCCTAGGGGTTTATGAGAACACTGAAGCTTTCTTT.